Sequencing of this TCR beta chain was carried out in a study of shared clonotypes between healthy human individuals (dated by TCRdb to about 2020). General notes on the study: A couple of women and a few men aged 18 to 49 years were included in the cohort. Between about 0.85 and 8.9 billion PBMCs per donor were obtained by leukapheresis. Per donor, three plates each were used for CD4 naive and CD4 memory, two for CD8 naive, and one for CD8 memory. To estimate repertoire size and how much clonotype sharing occurs between individuals, the study deeply sequenced the blood TCR repertoires of five healthy adults. To increase sequencing depth and limit assay-specific biases, TCR repertoire library preparation and sequencing were carried out by different laboratories using diverse techniques.

As to this clone: Its antigen has not been determined. Base quality data are lacking; no much larger clone is found one base away.

The investigation overall reported the following: Naive subsets generally had larger estimated clonotype richness than memory subsets. Compared with non-shared clonotypes, the clonotypes found in all four sorted-subset donors had higher generation probabilities. Because the study included a small number of donors, the genetic and exposure-history diversity represented was limited. Rarefaction of sorted-subset datasets indicated incomplete sequencing despite the large sequencing depth. Sampling was restricted to blood, and TCR repertoires in tissues likely differ from the TCR repertoires found in blood. Pairwise subsampling led to the expectation that sequencing depth would affect the degree of clonotype sharing among donors. About 5% of naive CD4, 3.5% of naive CD8, roughly 2.4% of memory CD4, and about 0.4% of memory CD8 clonotypes were shared across several donors.

The donors were healthy, HIV-negative adults who had no recently reported acute infections or vaccinations. Only Caucasian adults living in Nashville, Tennessee, USA were represented among the donors. CD4+ T cells were enriched through magnetic negative selection, after which naive cells were positively selected on CD45RA and the remaining negative fraction served as the memory subset. After blood collection by leukapheresis, PBMCs were isolated using Ficoll-Histopaque density gradient centrifugation and then cryopreserved in the vapor phase of liquid nitrogen. Analytical flow cytometry was used to check the purity and quantity of every magnetically sorted T cell population. Genomic DNA was isolated from each sorted fraction and quantified by UV absorbance on a Nanodrop 2000c. TCR CDR3 regions were amplified from genomic DNA by multiplex PCR using the deep immunoSEQ assay. Genomic DNA extracted from each cell subset was distributed evenly over all wells of several immunoSEQ 96-well plates, and each plate served as one replicate. For sorted subsets, roughly 200 ng genomic DNA, equal to 25,000 to 35,000 T cell genomes, was loaded into each replicate PCR. Purified libraries were measured with a Qubit 3.0 fluorometer, size-checked on a Bioanalyzer 2100, and measured again with the KAPA Library Quantification kit. A separate single-read 150-cycle Illumina NextSeq 550 flow cell was used to sequence each immunoSEQ 96-well plate. The study's processing was this. Because the immunoSEQ output held only junctional sequences and lacked quality scores, the filtering could not match the filtering applied to full-length reads. Sequences were annotated with PyIR, a Python wrapper for IgBLAST v1.9, and V/J genes and CDR3 were assigned using IMGT germline references. Any read was removed if the V/J assignment was weak (E-value above 1e-6), the CDR3 was missing, or the read contained stop codons, out-of-frame junctions, or ambiguous translated residues. V3J clonotypes were defined as sequences sharing an identical inferred V gene, J gene, and CDR3 amino acid sequence. Percentage overlap between repertoires was computed as shared unique clonotypes divided by the size of the smaller repertoire. Richness of each repertoire was evaluated using RTK rarefaction, the Chao1 estimator, and Recon v2.1 estimates of unobserved clonotypes. Generation probabilities for all TCRbeta clonotypes obtained by the gDNA method from a handful of donors were computed using OLGA. Not all clones reach the TCRdb copy of this immuneACCESS table, which keeps in-frame sequences only. Checked studies attribute under half of the gap to unresolved V genes and leave the rest unexplained. For V, J and clone size, that table is used; D and trimming come from the DNA. This sample is represented by fewer than 1.6 million clones; around 98.5% of them were singletons. The ten top clones hold 0.36% of the sample.

Trimming leaves V shorter by 4 bases and J shorter by 4 bases, with the junction holding 10 bases beyond the gene matches. The CDR3 runs 16 amino acids, cysteine and phenylalanine included. Kept here is only the CDR3 DNA, which spans 48 bases and is read in frame from base 1. CDR1 and CDR2 are drawn from the germline V gene: SGHTA, FQGNSA. This TCR was recovered from a man aged 30 to 39 in good health. The sample comprised naive CD4+ T cells sorted from blood. The cell subset or site label on this specimen signifies: CD45RA+ positively selected. The rearranged chain carries TRBV7-2 and TRBJ2-1; 7 of the junction bases match TRBD2. In nucleotide form, the sequence is TGTGCCAGCAGCTCCCAAGCGGGATTCGCTTACAATGAGCAGTTCTTC. It translates to CASSSQAGFAYNEQFF.